The 10 T cell receptor beta chains below come from one sample, sequenced in a study of early T cells in non-severe SARS-CoV-2 infection. TCRdb called the 5' RACE reads again in MiXCR, with one record for every CDR3 protein. Of roughly 90,000 distinct CDR3 sequences detected, 14% appear once; the ten largest clones hold under 6.5%. Sequences were obtained from whole blood. The origin of the receptors is an adult who was a healthcare worker with PCR-confirmed SARS-CoV-2 infection or an uninfected control (not recorded which).

This clonotype was picked up one time. The chain recombines TRBV20-1 with TRBJ1-2; no firm D call. Trimming pared 3 bases from V and 8 bases from J, leaving 19 bases between. The germline V gene encodes CDR1 DFQATT and CDR2 SNEGSKA (reference sequence). The CDR3 runs to 14 residues. The CDR3 nucleotides are TGCAGTGCTAGGCCCCGGTTCACCTCAAGCGGCTACACCTTC. Its translation is CSARPRFTSSGYTF.

This chain joins TRBV11-2 and TRBJ1-1, with 7 nucleotides matching TRBD1. The CDR3 contains 16 residues. Per the germline V gene, CDR1 is SGHAT and CDR2 is FQNNGV. The J segment lost 3 bases and the V segment lost 3 bases, leaving 10 bases of the junction unmatched. CDR3 residues: CASSFPDDRADTEAFF. CDR3 DNA sequence: TGTGCCAGCAGCTTCCCCGATGACAGGGCGGACACTGAAGCTTTCTTT. The full variable domain, in which reference TRBV11-2 and TRBJ1-1 provide the parts outside the CDR3, is EAGVAQSPRYKIIEKRQSVAFWCNPISGHATLYWYQQILGQGPKLLIQFQNNGVVDDSQLPKDRFSAERLKGVDSTLKIQPAKLEDSAVYLCASSFPDDRADTEAFFGQGTRLTVV.

This clonotype turned up a few times. The genes are TRBV29-1 and TRBJ1-1; TRBD1 might be the D (6 bases). CDR1 and CDR2 (germline): SQVTM, ANQGSEA. Trimming pared 5 bases from V and 4 bases from J, leaving 14 bases between. There are 13 residues in the CDR3. The CDR3 protein is CSVQQGGGTEAFF. CDR3 nucleotides: TGCAGCGTTCAACAGGGAGGTGGCACTGAAGCTTTCTTT. Drawing the rest from reference TRBV29-1 and TRBJ1-1, the complete variable domain is SAVISQKPSRDICQRGTSLTIQCQVDSQVTMMFWYRQQPGQSLTLIATANQGSEATYESGFVIDKFPISRPNLTFSTLTVSNMSPEDSSIYLCSVQQGGGTEAFFGQGTRLTVV.

The V gene is TRBV2, the J gene TRBJ1-5; TRBD1 aligns across 10 bases. The CDR3 loop spans 15 amino acids. Germline assignment: CDR1 SNHLY and CDR2 FYNNEI. The ends lost 7 bases at V and 5 bases at J; junction bases unmatched: 8. The CDR3 nucleotides are TGTGCCAGCACCCAAGACAGGGGGCGCGATCAGCCCCAGCATTTT. Its protein product is CASTQDRGRDQPQHF.

The genes are TRBV29-1 and TRBJ2-1; D possibly corresponds to TRBD2 (5 bases). The CDR3 extends over 11 amino acids. Germline CDR1 SQVTM, CDR2 ANQGSEA. With 3 bases removed from V and 12 bases from J, the gap between germline ends came to 12 bases. The CDR3 DNA reads as TGCAGCGTTGAGCCTACTCGGGGGCAGTTCTTC. Encoded protein: CSVEPTRGQFF.

This clonotype appeared a few times. The chain uses TRBV7-2 and TRBJ1-5; D uncertain. CDR3 length equals 15 residues. Germline CDR1 reads SGHTA; CDR2 reads FQGNSA. The V gene lost 0 bases and the J gene lost 3 bases, with 9 bases spanning the gap. In nucleotides, the CDR3 is TGTGCCAGCAGCTTAGCTGGACTTACCAATCAGCCCCAGCATTTT. This translates into CASSLAGLTNQPQHF.

The chain joins TRBV6-5 to TRBJ1-5; tentative D call: TRBD1 (5 bases). V lost 3 bases, J lost 4 bases, and 10 bases lay in between. Germline V gene data show CDR1 as MNHEY and CDR2 as SVGAGI. The CDR3 totals 14 residues. The DNA for the CDR3 is TGTGCCAGCAGTTATGTAGGGGATAATCAGCCCCAGCATTTT. Protein sequence: CASSYVGDNQPQHF.

This clonotype was detected ten times or more. The chain is built from TRBV11-2 and TRBJ2-1; no reliable D call. From germline, CDR1 is SGHAT and CDR2 FQNNGV. The CDR3 totals 14 residues. V was clipped by 1 base and J by 6 bases, with 10 bases between them. Here the CDR3 reads CASSLAGPTNEQFF. CDR3 bases: TGTGCCAGCAGCTTAGCCGGGCCCACCAATGAGCAGTTCTTC.

J is TRBJ1-1 and V is TRBV4-1, with 8 bases matching TRBD1. Germline V gene data show CDR1 as MGHRA and CDR2 as YSYEKL. The V segment lost 8 bases and the J segment 4 bases; nucleotides outside the gene matches: 6. This CDR3 contains 13 residues. The CDR3 DNA sequence: TGCGCCAGCGCAGGGGGCCTGGCCACTGAAGCTTTCTTT. Protein: CASAGGLATEAFF.

This clonotype was seen repeatedly, ten times or more. The rearrangement joins TRBV29-1 to TRBJ2-1; TRBD1 or TRBD2 may be the D gene (5 bases each). The V gene lost 4 bases and the J gene lost 0 bases, with 10 bases spanning the gap. Germline CDR1 is SQVTM and CDR2 is ANQGSEA. The CDR3 is 14 residues long. CDR3 region: CSVGAGSSYNEQFF. The CDR3 bases are TGCAGCGTTGGGGCAGGGAGCTCCTACAATGAGCAGTTCTTC.